A selection of T cell receptor beta chains follows, all from one sample in a study of blood T cell repertoires in COVID-19. Repertoires were generated with immunoSEQ multiplex PCR, while TCRdb's copy carries only in-frame clones and drops some. The sample holds approximately 230,000 clones, nearly 90% seen once. Sequencing used peripheral blood. These receptors were collected from a man aged 18-30 years with active or convalescent COVID-19. Each CDR3 is given with its conserved first and last residue. A D gene is named only where the DNA matches it firmly. A clone size is listed for some rows: how often the clone was seen (once, few, many), or a class if it is expanded.

V,size,D,J,DNA,CDR3
TRBV7-9,-,-,TRBJ1-2,TGTGCCAGCAGCTTAGGAATCCCGGGAGACCGAGACACCTTC,CASSLGIPGDRDTF
TRBV5-1,-,-,TRBJ2-7,TGCGCCAGCAGCTTACAAGGGAGCCCCTACGAGCAGTACTTC,CASSLQGSPYEQYF
TRBV11-3,-,-,TRBJ2-7,TGTGCCAGCAGCTTAGGAGGGACTTTTAACGAGCAGTACTTC,CASSLGGTFNEQYF
TRBV30,-,-,TRBJ2-7,TGTGCCTGGAGCGAACTTGGGGCAGGTCCCTGGGAGCAGTACTTC,CAWSELGAGPWEQYF
TRBV28,-,TRBD2,TRBJ2-5,TGTGCCAGCAGTCCACTAGGGGATGTAGCGGGCCCACAAGAGACCCAGTACTTC,CASSPLGDVAGPQETQYF
TRBV29-1,-,TRBD1,TRBJ2-3,TGCAGCAGTATACTGACAGGGGGCGATACAGATACGCAGTATTTT,CSSILTGGDTDTQYF
TRBV27,-,-,TRBJ2-1,TGTGCCAGCAGTACGCGGACTCTAAGCTCCTACAATGAGCAGTTCTTC,CASSTRTLSSYNEQFF
TRBV19,once,-,TRBJ1-5,TGTGCCAGTAGTCAGCGGGACGGTGACCAGCCCCAGCATTTT,CASSQRDGDQPQHF
TRBV19,-,TRBD1,TRBJ1-4,TGTGCCAGTAGCCCCGGGACAGGGCCGAATGAAAAACTGTTTTTT,CASSPGTGPNEKLFF
TRBV6-2/TRBV6-3,-,-,TRBJ2-2,TGTGCCAGCAGTTACTGGAAGACTAGACGGATCACCGGGGAGCTGTTTTTT,CASSYWKTRRITGELFF
TRBV19,-,-,TRBJ1-5,TGTGCCAGTGGGGAGCCCGGGAGCAATCAGCCCCAGCATTTT,CASGEPGSNQPQHF
TRBV7-6,-,-,TRBJ2-1,TGTGCCAGCAGCCCTCTAGCGTCAGCCTACAATGAGCAGTTCTTC,CASSPLASAYNEQFF
TRBV7-2,-,TRBD2,TRBJ2-1,TGTGCCAGCAGCTTGGGTAGCGGGGGATTCTACAATGAGCAGTTCTTC,CASSLGSGGFYNEQFF
TRBV7-6,few,-,TRBJ1-1,TGTGCCAGCAGCTCTGCCGGGACTCACATGAACACTGAAGCTTTCTTT,CASSSAGTHMNTEAFF
TRBV2,-,-,TRBJ1-6,TGTGCCAGCAGGATGGGGGGGCGGGGGGGCAGGTATTCACCCCTCCACTTT,CASRMGGRGGRYSPLHF
TRBV29-1,-,TRBD1,TRBJ1-2,TGCAGCGTTGAAGAGACAGGGGTCTATGGCTACACCTTC,CSVEETGVYGYTF
TRBV5-4,-,-,TRBJ2-2,TGTGCCAGCACCGAGACGACTAGTACCGGGGAGCTGTTTTTT,CASTETTSTGELFF
TRBV19,once,TRBD1,TRBJ2-2,TGTGCCAGTAGTATTCTCGGACAGGGTCGGAGTGGTGGGCTGTTTTTT,CASSILGQGRSGGLFF
TRBV2,-,-,TRBJ2-7,TGTGCCAGCAGATCTTACGAGCAGTACTTC,CASRSYEQYF
TRBV27,-,-,TRBJ1-5,TGTGCCAGCAGTTTAAATTTCGCAGGGAATCAGCCCCAGCATTTT,CASSLNFAGNQPQHF
TRBV6-4,-,TRBD2,TRBJ2-1,TGTGCCAGCAGTGAAACTAGCGGCTCCTACAATGAGCAGTTCTTC,CASSETSGSYNEQFF
TRBV29-1,-,TRBD2,TRBJ2-5,TGCAGCGTTGTTCTCCGTCTAGCGGGAGAGACCCAGTACTTC,CSVVLRLAGETQYF
TRBV15,once,TRBD1,TRBJ2-7,TGTGCCACCAGCAGTGGGGGACAGACCTTGGAGCAGTACTTC,CATSSGGQTLEQYF
TRBV4-3,-,-,TRBJ2-2,TGCGCCAGCAGCCAAGATCCCGTTATAGGGGTAGGGGAGCTGTTTTTT,CASSQDPVIGVGELFF
TRBV4-1,-,-,TRBJ1-2,TGCGCCAGCCGATGGCAGGGATCGGGGGACTATTATGGCTACACCTTC,CASRWQGSGDYYGYTF
TRBV5-1,-,TRBD2,TRBJ2-5,TGCGCCAGCAGCACCGGAAGGGGACTAGCGGGGGGCATCCAAGAGACCCAGTACTTC,CASSTGRGLAGGIQETQYF
TRBV3-1/TRBV3-2,-,TRBD1,TRBJ1-2,TGTGCCAGCAGCTTCAGGACAGGGGGCAACTATGGCTACACCTTC,CASSFRTGGNYGYTF
TRBV7-8,once,-,TRBJ1-3,TGTGCCAGCAGCTTAGCGGACAGTAACTCTGGAAACACCATATATTTT,CASSLADSNSGNTIYF
TRBV30,once,-,TRBJ1-2,TGTGCCTGGGGACCGCAGGGTGACTATGGCTACACCTTC,CAWGPQGDYGYTF
TRBV5-1,-,-,TRBJ1-1,TGCGCCAGCAGCTTGGAGGGGACTGAAGCTTTCTTT,CASSLEGTEAFF
TRBV6-5,-,-,TRBJ1-6,TGTGCCAGCAGTAAGGTTGGTCGGGATTCACCCCTCCACTTT,CASSKVGRDSPLHF
TRBV2,-,-,TRBJ2-7,TGTGCCAGCACCGAGTCTCCCCAATACTACGAGCAGTACTTC,CASTESPQYYEQYF
TRBV20-1,few,-,TRBJ2-7,TGCAGTGCTCCCCAGTCCTACGAGCAGTACTTC,CSAPQSYEQYF
TRBV7-8,-,TRBD1,TRBJ2-7,TGTGCCAGCAGCTTAGCGGGGACAGGCTCCTACGAGCAGTACTTC,CASSLAGTGSYEQYF
TRBV13,once,TRBD1,TRBJ1-1,TGTGCCAGCAGCAGCCGGGACAGACCAAACACTGAAGCTTTCTTT,CASSSRDRPNTEAFF
TRBV5-1,-,-,TRBJ2-7,TGCGCCAGCAGCTTGGCCACACAGGGGGGGGACTACGAGCAGTACTTC,CASSLATQGGDYEQYF
TRBV29-1,-,TRBD2,TRBJ2-1,TGCAGCGTTGGCCCAGCGGGAGGGCCAGTGGAGCAGTTCTTC,CSVGPAGGPVEQFF
TRBV4-3,-,TRBD1,TRBJ1-1,TGCGCCAGCAGCCAGTTTATGGGACAGGGGGCTTTTGAAGCTTTCTTT,CASSQFMGQGAFEAFF
TRBV29-1,-,-,TRBJ2-5,TGCAGCGTTGATAACGGGGAAGAGGTTGGAGAAGAGACCCAGTACTTC,CSVDNGEEVGEETQYF
TRBV7-2,once,-,TRBJ1-4,TGTGCCAGCAGCTTAAGCAGGCCCGGGAGGTCGAATGAAAAACTGTTTTTT,CASSLSRPGRSNEKLFF
TRBV12-3/TRBV12-4,once,-,TRBJ1-5,TGTGCCAGCAGTTCCCAGGGCGCCCAGCATTTT,CASSSQGAQHF
TRBV11-2,-,-,TRBJ2-6,TGTGCCAGCAGCTTCTCCCAGGGAACTGGGGCCAACGTCCTGACTTTC,CASSFSQGTGANVLTF
TRBV5-1,-,-,TRBJ1-2,TGCGCCAGCAGCTTGGCAAGGGGGGGCGGCTACACCTTC,CASSLARGGGYTF
TRBV19,-,-,TRBJ1-1,TGTGCCACCGCCTTCCCGGGGGGCGCGACTGAAGCTTTCTTT,CATAFPGGATEAFF
TRBV14,-,-,TRBJ1-1,TGTGCCAGCAGCCGGGATCTTAGGGGCACTGAAGCTTTCTTT,CASSRDLRGTEAFF
TRBV29-1,-,-,TRBJ2-1,TGCAGCGTTGTTCCCCAGGCCCCAGGGGATGAGCAGTTCTTC,CSVVPQAPGDEQFF